This passage covers 18 T cell receptor beta chains from one sample sequenced in a study of T cell responses to AZD1222 COVID-19 vaccine. Measured with immunoSEQ multiplex PCR; TCRdb has only the in-frame clones, and not every one. This sample has approximately 160,000 clones, with 90% to 95% found just once. The specimen was peripheral blood, collected on day 0 of AZD1222 vaccination. The receptors originated from an adult in good health.

Concerning this clone: Other DNA sequences of this sample code for an identical CDR3. V gene TRBV2 combines with J gene TRBJ1-3, with D maybe TRBD1 (5 bases). V was shortened by 6 bases and J by 2 bases, with 11 bases between the two germline ends. The V gene's germline CDR1 is SNHLY and CDR2 FYNNEI. There are 14 residues in the CDR3. CDR3: CASRPQGPGNTIYF. The CDR3 bases are TGTGCCAGCAGGCCCCAGGGACCTGGAAACACCATATATTTT.

CDR3 region: CASSYPRAGQTSYEQYF. The DNA of the CDR3 is TGTGCCAGCAGTTACCCGAGAGCGGGACAGACCTCCTACGAGCAGTACTTC. The rearrangement links TRBV6-2 or TRBV6-3 to TRBJ2-7; D may match TRBD1 or TRBD2 (7 bases each). CDR1 is MNHEY, CDR2 SVGEGT, per germline. The germline V and J ends were trimmed by 2 bases and 0 bases, with 17 bases remaining between them. This CDR3 is 17 amino acids long.

The chain links TRBV18 to TRBJ1-1, with a weak D call TRBD1 (5 bases). Germline-derived CDR1 and CDR2 are KGHSH and LQKENI. Trimming stripped 5 bases from V and 1 base from J, with 17 bases between. The CDR3 has 16 amino acids. The DNA for the CDR3 is TGTGCCAGCTCAGGGGAAGCGGGGCGAAGGAACACTGAAGCTTTCTTT. Residues: CASSGEAGRRNTEAFF.

This rearrangement joins TRBV27 to TRBJ2-2; TRBD2 agrees at 9 bases. The CDR3 extends over 15 amino acids. Germline CDR1 is MNHEY and CDR2 is SMNVEV (reference sequence). V dropped 4 bases and J dropped 4; count of bases not matched to a gene: 4. The CDR3 sequence is CASSYSGGFTGELFF. The CDR3 nucleotides are TGTGCCAGCAGTTACAGCGGGGGGTTCACCGGGGAGCTGTTTTTT.

This chain links TRBV4-1 with TRBJ2-6, with 7 bases aligning to TRBD1. Trimming removed 4 bases from V and 3 bases from J; junction bases left unmatched: 9. This CDR3 has 17 amino acids. The germline V gene has CDR1 MGHRA and CDR2 YSYEKL. The CDR3 sequence: CASSLGSGGSGANVLTF. The CDR3, as DNA: TGCGCCAGCAGCCTTGGGTCAGGGGGTAGTGGGGCCAACGTCCTGACTTTC.

This clone showed up just once. This chain uses TRBV2 with TRBJ2-3; 7 bases agree with TRBD2. The CDR3 is made up of 15 amino acids. Trimming cost V 8 bases and J 3 bases; bases outside gene matches: 11. Per the germline V gene, CDR1 is SNHLY and CDR2 is FYNNEI. CDR3 nucleotides: TGTGCCAGCGCGGAAAGAGCGGGGAGGACAGATACGCAGTATTTT. Residues: CASAERAGRTDTQYF. Combining the CDR3 with reference TRBV2 and TRBJ2-3 gives the whole variable domain EPEVTQTPSHQVTQMGQEVILRCVPISNHLYFYWYRQILGQKVEFLVSFYNNEISEKSEIFDDQFSVERPDGSNFTLKIRSTKLEDSAMYFCASAERAGRTDTQYFGPGTRLTVL.

The J gene is TRBJ2-2, the V gene TRBV6-5; D uncertain. Germline CDR1 and CDR2: MNHEY and SVGAGI. This CDR3 contains 13 residues. V lost 6 bases and J lost 1, with 6 bases in between. CDR3 loop: CASRARNTGELFF. The CDR3 DNA sequence: TGTGCCAGCAGGGCCCGGAACACCGGGGAGCTGTTTTTT.

The J gene is TRBJ1-2, the V gene TRBV28; maybe TRBD1 (5 bases). V lost 7 bases to trimming and J lost 4 bases, with 13 bases between them. This CDR3 is 13 amino acids long. Germline assignment: CDR1 MDHEN and CDR2 SYDVKM. CDR3 residues: CASKDGGGYGYTF. DNA of the CDR3: TGTGCCAGCAAAGATGGGGGAGGCTATGGCTACACCTTC.

V is TRBV5-1 and J is TRBJ2-7, with 9 bases identical to TRBD2. The V and J ends lost 0 bases and 8 bases, in that order; junction bases with no gene match: 3. This CDR3 comprises 13 residues. The germline gives CDR1 SGHRS, CDR2 YFSETQ. The CDR3 sequence: CASSLVGLAQQYF. CDR3 coding DNA: TGCGCCAGCAGCTTGGTCGGACTAGCGCAGCAGTACTTC.

The chain uses TRBV12-5 and TRBJ1-4; 8 bases are shared with TRBD1. Germline lookup yields CDR1 LGHNT and CDR2 FRNRAP. This CDR3 spans 15 amino acids. V shed 4 bases and J 8 bases; nucleotides not matched to a gene: 9. The CDR3 region is CASGSPDRAEEKLFF. The CDR3 region has the DNA TGTGCTAGTGGTTCCCCGGACAGGGCGGAGGAAAAACTGTTTTTT.

In this sample, this clone turned up a few times. The V and J genes are TRBV3-1 (or the pseudogene TRBV3-2) and TRBJ2-5; D may be TRBD2 (6 bases). Germline loops: CDR1 LGHDT, CDR2 YNNKEL (reference sequence). This CDR3 spans 13 amino acids. V shed 3 bases and J shed 5 bases, with 10 bases lying between them. CDR3: CASSHRGSETQYF. CDR3 DNA: TGTGCCAGCAGCCATCGGGGGTCGGAGACCCAGTACTTC.

CDR3 nucleotide sequence: TGTGCCAGCAGTTACTCATCAGGGAATGAAAAACTGTTTTTT. This sequence encodes CASSYSSGNEKLFF. The chain joins TRBV6-5 to TRBJ1-4, with a tentative D call TRBD1 (5 bases). The length of the CDR3 is 14 residues. Per germline, CDR1 MNHEY and CDR2 SVGAGI. The V end lost 0 bases, the J end lost 5 bases, and 7 bases lay between the germline ends.

CDR3 nucleotides: TGTGCCAGCAGCTTCGGAAGACGAGAGACCCAGTACTTC. Amino acid sequence: CASSFGRRETQYF. The V gene is TRBV5-4, the J gene TRBJ2-5, with no clear D. The V end was cut by 2 bases, the J end by 4 bases, with 9 bases between. CDR3 length: 13 residues. CDR1 is SGHNT and CDR2 is YYREEE in the germline V gene (reference sequence).

The chain has TRBV5-1 and TRBJ2-1; D ambiguous. With 2 bases removed from V and 7 bases from J, the gap between germline ends came to 10 bases. There are 13 residues in the CDR3. CDR1 is SGHRS and CDR2 is YFSETQ in the germline V gene. CDR3 sequence (DNA): TGCGCCAGCAGCTTCAGGCCTCCGAATGAGCAGTTCTTC. Amino acids: CASSFRPPNEQFF. Filled out from reference TRBV5-1 and TRBJ2-1, the complete variable domain reads KAGVTQTPRYLIKTRGQQVTLSCSPISGHRSVSWYQQTPGQGLQFLFEYFSETQRNKGNFPGRFSGRQFSNSRSEMNVSTLELGDSALYLCASSFRPPNEQFFGPGTRLTVL.

Comment on this clone: Relative to the germline gene, one junction end is altered; a read error may explain this. V gene TRBV4-1 combines with J gene TRBJ2-5, with TRBD2 identical over 10 bases. The CDR3 length is 16 residues. Per germline, CDR1 MGHRA and CDR2 YSYEKL. Here the CDR3 DNA reads TGCGCCAGCAGTCAAGCGGAGCGGGGGGGCCGTGAGACCCAGTACTTC. Its protein product is CASSQAERGGRETQYF.

This rearrangement joins TRBV7-2 to TRBJ1-5; D unclear. This CDR3 has 14 amino acids. Germline V gives CDR1 SGHTA, CDR2 FQGNSA. V was cut by 1 base and J by 4 bases, with 8 bases left in between. The CDR3, as DNA: TGTGCCAGCAGCTTAGTGGCGGGGAATCAGCCCCAGCATTTT. Its protein product is CASSLVAGNQPQHF.

J is TRBJ1-2 and V is TRBV19; no definite D call. V was cut by 4 bases and J by 4 bases, with 7 bases left in between. Germline loops: CDR1 LNHDA, CDR2 SQIVND (reference sequence). This CDR3 comprises 12 residues. CDR3 residues: CASSTRTYGYTF. In DNA form, the CDR3 reads TGTGCCAGTAGTACTAGGACCTATGGCTACACCTTC.

The chain combines TRBV15 with TRBJ1-1; 8 bases agree with TRBD1. This CDR3 region has 14 residues. The germline gives CDR1 LNHNV, CDR2 YYDKDF (reference sequence). With 4 bases clipped from V and 3 bases from J, the junction kept 4 bases outside the gene matches. The CDR3 loop reads CATSTRGRDTEAFF. The CDR3 DNA is TGTGCCACCAGCACCAGGGGGCGCGACACTGAAGCTTTCTTT.